The clone carrying this T cell receptor beta chain occurred many times. Its antigen remains unknown. CDR3 length: 16 residues. From germline, CDR1 is MNHEY and CDR2 SMNVEV (reference sequence). Trimming cost V 4 bases and J 3 bases; bases outside gene matches: 3. The data belong to a study of blood T cells in healthy people across ages. Study-level results: A conclusive naive versus antigen-experienced comparison was prevented by the unsorted PBMCs. Age advanced and TCR beta diversity per million T cells fell, roughly linearly.

Then a second PCR, running about 6 to 12 cycles, was carried out with a sample-barcoded 5' primer and a J-beta primer mix. TCRdb processed the 5' RACE reads anew with MiXCR; each CDR3 protein has one entry. The data contain roughly 1.5 million distinct CDR3 sequences, 35% to 45% of them seen just once; the ten biggest clones take up 4%. Sample: blood. This chain connects TRBV27 to TRBJ2-1, with TRBD2 matching over 13 bases. The receptor's source is a young woman in good health. DNA for the CDR3: TGTGCCAGCAGTTCCCGGACTAGCGGGAGCTACAATGAGCAGTTCTTC. Amino acids: CASSSRTSGSYNEQFF.